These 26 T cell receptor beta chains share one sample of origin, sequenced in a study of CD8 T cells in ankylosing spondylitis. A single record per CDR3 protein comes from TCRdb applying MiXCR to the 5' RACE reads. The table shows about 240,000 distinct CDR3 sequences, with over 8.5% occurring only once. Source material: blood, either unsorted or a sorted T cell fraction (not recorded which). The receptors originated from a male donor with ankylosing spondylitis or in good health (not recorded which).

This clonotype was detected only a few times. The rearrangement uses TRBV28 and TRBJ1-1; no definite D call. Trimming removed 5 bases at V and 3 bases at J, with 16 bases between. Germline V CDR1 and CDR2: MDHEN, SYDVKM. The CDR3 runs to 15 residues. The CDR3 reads CASSRGGKIDTEAFF. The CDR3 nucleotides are TGTGCCAGCAGTCGAGGAGGGAAGATCGACACTGAAGCTTTCTTT.

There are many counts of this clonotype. In DNA form, the CDR3 reads TGCAGCGCAGACCGTGGCTACACCTTC. Residues: CSADRGYTF. This chain links TRBV29-1 with TRBJ1-2; D not certain. This CDR3 is 9 amino acids long. Trimming took 7 bases from V and 7 from J, leaving 7 bases between them. Germline V lookup: CDR1 SQVTM, CDR2 ANQGSEA.

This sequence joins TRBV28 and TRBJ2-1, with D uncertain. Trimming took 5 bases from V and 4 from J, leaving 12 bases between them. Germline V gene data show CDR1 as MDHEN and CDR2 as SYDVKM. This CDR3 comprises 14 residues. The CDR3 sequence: CASSATTSYNEQFF. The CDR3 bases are TGTGCCAGCAGTGCAACCACCAGTTACAATGAGCAGTTCTTC.

The CDR3 sequence is CASSLSGRNTDTQYF. CDR3 bases: TGTGCCAGCAGCCTTAGCGGTCGTAACACAGATACGCAGTATTTT. This chain uses TRBV7-9 with TRBJ2-3, with D tentatively TRBD2 (6 bases). This CDR3 contains 15 residues. Germline CDR1 is SEHNR and CDR2 is FQNEAQ (reference sequence). With 5 bases removed from V and 2 bases from J, the gap between germline ends came to 14 bases.

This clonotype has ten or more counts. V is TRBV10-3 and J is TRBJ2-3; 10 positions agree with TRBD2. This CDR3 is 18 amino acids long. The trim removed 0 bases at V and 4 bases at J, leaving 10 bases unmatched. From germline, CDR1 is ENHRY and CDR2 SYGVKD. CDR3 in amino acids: CAISESWSGGARPDTQYF. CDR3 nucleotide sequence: TGTGCCATCAGTGAGTCGTGGAGCGGGGGGGCCCGTCCAGATACGCAGTATTTT.

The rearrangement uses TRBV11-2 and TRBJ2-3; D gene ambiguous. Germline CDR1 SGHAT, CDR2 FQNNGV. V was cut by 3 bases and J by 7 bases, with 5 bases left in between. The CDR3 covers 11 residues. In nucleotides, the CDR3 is TGTGCCAGCAGCTTCTCTTATACGCAGTATTTT. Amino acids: CASSFSYTQYF.

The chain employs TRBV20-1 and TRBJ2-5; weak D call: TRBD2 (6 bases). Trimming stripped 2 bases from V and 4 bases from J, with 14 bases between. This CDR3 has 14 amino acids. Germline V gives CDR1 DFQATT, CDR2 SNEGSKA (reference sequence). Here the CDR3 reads CSARWRAVGETQYF. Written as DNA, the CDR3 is TGCAGTGCTAGATGGAGGGCGGTAGGAGAGACCCAGTACTTC.

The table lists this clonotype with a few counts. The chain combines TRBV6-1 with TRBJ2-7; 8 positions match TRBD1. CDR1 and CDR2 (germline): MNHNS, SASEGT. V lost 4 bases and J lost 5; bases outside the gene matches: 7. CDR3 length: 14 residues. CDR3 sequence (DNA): TGTGCCAGCAGTGCCCGGGACAGGCCCCACGAGCAGTACTTC. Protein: CASSARDRPHEQYF.

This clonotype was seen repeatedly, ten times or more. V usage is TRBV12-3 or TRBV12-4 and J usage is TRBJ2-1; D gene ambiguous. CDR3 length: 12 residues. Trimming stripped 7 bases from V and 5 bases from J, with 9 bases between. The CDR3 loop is CASNSIDNEQFF. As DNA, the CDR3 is TGTGCCAGCAACTCGATTGACAATGAGCAGTTCTTC.

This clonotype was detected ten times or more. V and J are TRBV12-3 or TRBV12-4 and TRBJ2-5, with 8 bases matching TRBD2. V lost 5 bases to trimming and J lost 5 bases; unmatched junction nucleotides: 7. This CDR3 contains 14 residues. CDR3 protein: CASSLGTRLETQYF. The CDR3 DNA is TGTGCCAGCAGTCTAGGGACTAGGTTGGAGACCCAGTACTTC.

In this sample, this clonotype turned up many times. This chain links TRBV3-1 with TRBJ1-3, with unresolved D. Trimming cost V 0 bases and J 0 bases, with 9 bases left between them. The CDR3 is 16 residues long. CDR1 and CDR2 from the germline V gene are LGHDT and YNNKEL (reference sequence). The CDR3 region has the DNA TGTGCCAGCAGCCAAGACGGTGTAGGCTCTGGAAACACCATATATTTT. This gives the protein CASSQDGVGSGNTIYF.

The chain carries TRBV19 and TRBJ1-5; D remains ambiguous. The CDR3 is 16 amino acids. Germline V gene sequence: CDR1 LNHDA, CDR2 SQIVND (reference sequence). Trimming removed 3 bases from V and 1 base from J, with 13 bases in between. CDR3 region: CASSIAAERSNQPQHF. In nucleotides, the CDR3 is TGTGCCAGTAGTATCGCGGCCGAAAGAAGCAATCAGCCCCAGCATTTT.

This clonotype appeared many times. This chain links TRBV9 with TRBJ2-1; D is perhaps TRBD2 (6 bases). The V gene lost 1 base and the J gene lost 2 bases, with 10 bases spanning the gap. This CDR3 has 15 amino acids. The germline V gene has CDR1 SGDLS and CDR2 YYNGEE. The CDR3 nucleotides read TGTGCCAGCAGCGTAACCGGGGGTCCCTACAATGAGCAGTTCTTC. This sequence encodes CASSVTGGPYNEQFF.

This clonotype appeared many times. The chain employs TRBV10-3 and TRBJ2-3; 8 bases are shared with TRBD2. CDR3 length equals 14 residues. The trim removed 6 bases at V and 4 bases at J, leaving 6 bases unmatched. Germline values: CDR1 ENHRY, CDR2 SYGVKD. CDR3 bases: TGTGCCATCAGAAGCGGGAGTGTGGCAGATACGCAGTATTTT. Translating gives CAIRSGSVADTQYF.

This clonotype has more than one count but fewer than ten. CDR3: CASSSLDRDSGANVLTF. The CDR3 nucleotides read TGTGCCAGCAGTTCTTTAGACAGGGACTCTGGGGCCAACGTCCTGACTTTC. This chain joins TRBV12-3 or TRBV12-4 and TRBJ2-6, with 7 nucleotides matching TRBD1. The trim removed 4 bases at V and 0 bases at J, leaving 6 bases unmatched. The CDR3 runs 17 residues.

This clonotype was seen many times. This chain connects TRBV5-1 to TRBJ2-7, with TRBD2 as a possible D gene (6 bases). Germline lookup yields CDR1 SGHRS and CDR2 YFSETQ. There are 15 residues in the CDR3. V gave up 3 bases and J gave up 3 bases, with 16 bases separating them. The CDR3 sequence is CASSSPGRGSYEQYF. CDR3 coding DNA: TGCGCCAGCAGCTCGCCGGGACGGGGGAGCTACGAGCAGTACTTC.

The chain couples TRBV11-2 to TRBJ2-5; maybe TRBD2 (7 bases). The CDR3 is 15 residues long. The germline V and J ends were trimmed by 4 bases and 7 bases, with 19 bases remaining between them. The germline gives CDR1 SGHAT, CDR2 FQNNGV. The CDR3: CASSSVRGAGRTQYF. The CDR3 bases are TGTGCCAGCAGCTCGGTCCGGGGGGCGGGGCGGACCCAGTACTTC.

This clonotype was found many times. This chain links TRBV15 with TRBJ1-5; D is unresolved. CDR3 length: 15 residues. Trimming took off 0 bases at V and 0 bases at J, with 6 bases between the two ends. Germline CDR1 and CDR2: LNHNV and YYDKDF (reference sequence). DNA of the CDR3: TGTGCCACCAGCAGAGAAGCGTATAGCAATCAGCCCCAGCATTTT. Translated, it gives CATSREAYSNQPQHF.

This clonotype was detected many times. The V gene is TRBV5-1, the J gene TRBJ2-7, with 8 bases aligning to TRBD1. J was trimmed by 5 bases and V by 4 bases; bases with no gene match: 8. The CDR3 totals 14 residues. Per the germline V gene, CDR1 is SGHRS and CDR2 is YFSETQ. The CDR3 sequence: CASSRTDREDEQYF. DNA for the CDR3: TGCGCCAGCAGCCGAACGGACAGGGAGGACGAGCAGTACTTC.

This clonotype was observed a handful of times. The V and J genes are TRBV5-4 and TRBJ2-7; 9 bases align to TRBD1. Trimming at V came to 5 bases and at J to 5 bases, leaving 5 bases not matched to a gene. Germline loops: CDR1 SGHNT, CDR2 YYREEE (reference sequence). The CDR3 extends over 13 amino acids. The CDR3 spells CASRDRGSDEQYF. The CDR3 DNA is TGTGCCAGCAGGGACAGGGGTTCGGACGAGCAGTACTTC. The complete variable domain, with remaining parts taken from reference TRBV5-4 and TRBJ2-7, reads ETGVTQSPTHLIKTRGQQVTLRCSSQSGHNTVSWYQQALGQGPQFIFQYYREEENGRGNFPPRFSGLQFPNYSSELNVNALELDDSALYLCASRDRGSDEQYFGPGTRLTVT.

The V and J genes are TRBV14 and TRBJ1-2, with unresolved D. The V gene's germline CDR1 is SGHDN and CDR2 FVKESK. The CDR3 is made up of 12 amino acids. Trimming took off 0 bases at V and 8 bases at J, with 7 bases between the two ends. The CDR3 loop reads CASSQDRSGYTF. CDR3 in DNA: TGTGCCAGCAGCCAAGATCGAAGCGGCTACACCTTC.

CDR3 residues: CAIGQGREREQYF. CDR3 DNA sequence: TGTGCCATCGGACAGGGTAGAGAAAGGGAGCAGTACTTC. J is TRBJ2-7 and V is TRBV10-3; TRBD1 matches 8 bases. Trimming cost V 8 bases and J 7 bases; bases outside gene matches: 10. This CDR3 comprises 13 residues. Per the germline V gene, CDR1 is ENHRY and CDR2 is SYGVKD.

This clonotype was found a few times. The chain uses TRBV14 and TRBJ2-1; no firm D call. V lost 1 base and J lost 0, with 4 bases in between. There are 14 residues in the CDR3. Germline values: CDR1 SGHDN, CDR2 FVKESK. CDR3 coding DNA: TGTGCCAGCAGCCAAGTACGCTCCTACAATGAGCAGTTCTTC. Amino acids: CASSQVRSYNEQFF.

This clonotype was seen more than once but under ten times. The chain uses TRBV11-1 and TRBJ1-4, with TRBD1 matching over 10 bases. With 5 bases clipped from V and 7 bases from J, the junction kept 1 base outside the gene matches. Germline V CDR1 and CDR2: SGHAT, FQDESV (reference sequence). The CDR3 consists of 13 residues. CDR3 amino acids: CASSRDRGEKLFF. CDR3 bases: TGTGCCAGCAGCCGGGACAGGGGTGAAAAACTGTTTTTT.

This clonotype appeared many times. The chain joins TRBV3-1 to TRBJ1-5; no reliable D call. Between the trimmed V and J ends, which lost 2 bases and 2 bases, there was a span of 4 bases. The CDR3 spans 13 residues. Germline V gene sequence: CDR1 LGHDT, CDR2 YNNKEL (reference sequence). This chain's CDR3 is CASSQMGNQPQHF. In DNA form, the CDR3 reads TGTGCCAGCAGCCAAATGGGCAATCAGCCCCAGCATTTT.

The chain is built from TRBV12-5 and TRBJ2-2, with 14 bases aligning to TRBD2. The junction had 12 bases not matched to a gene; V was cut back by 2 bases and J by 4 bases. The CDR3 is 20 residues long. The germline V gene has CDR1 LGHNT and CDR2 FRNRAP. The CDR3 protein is CASGLPRGLAGGFGTGELFF. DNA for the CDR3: TGTGCTAGTGGTTTGCCTCGAGGACTAGCGGGGGGATTTGGCACCGGGGAGCTGTTTTTT.